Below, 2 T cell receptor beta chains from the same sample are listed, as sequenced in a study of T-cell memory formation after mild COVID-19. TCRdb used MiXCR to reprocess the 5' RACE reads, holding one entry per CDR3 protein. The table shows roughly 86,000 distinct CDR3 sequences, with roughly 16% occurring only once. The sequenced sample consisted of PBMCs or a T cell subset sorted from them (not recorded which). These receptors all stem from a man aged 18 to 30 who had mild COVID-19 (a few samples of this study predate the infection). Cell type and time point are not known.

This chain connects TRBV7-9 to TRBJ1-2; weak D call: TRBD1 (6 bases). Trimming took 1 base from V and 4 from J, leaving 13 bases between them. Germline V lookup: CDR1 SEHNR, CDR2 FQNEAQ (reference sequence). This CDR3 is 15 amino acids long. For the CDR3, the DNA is TGTGCCAGCAGCTTAGATTATGGGGGCGGCTATGGCTACACCTTC. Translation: CASSLDYGGGYGYTF.

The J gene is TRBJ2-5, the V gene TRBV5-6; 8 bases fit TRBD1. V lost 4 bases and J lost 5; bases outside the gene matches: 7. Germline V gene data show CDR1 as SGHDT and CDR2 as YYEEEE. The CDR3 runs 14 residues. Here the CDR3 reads CASSTPGTGETQYF. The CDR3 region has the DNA TGTGCCAGCAGCACACCCGGGACAGGCGAGACCCAGTACTTC.